This note documents a single TCR beta chain sequence. This sample stems from a study of OX40 agonist ivuxolimab in advanced cancers. CDR1 is LNHDA and CDR2 is SQIVND in the germline V gene (reference sequence). V shed 3 bases and J shed 5 bases, with 16 bases lying between them. The CDR3 is 15 residues long. TCRdb's table, derived via immunoSEQ multiplex PCR, lists solely in-frame clones and lacks some. The sample includes about 96,000 clones, roughly four fifths of them seen just once. The sample in question was CD4+ or CD8+ T cells sorted from blood, obtained in a trial of the OX40 agonist ivuxolimab. V gene TRBV19 combines with J gene TRBJ1-2; D ambiguous. This sequence originates from an adult with an advanced solid tumor such as melanoma, head and neck, liver or kidney cancer. DNA of the CDR3: TGTGCCAGTAGTATGGAGGCAGGCTTCTCTTATGGCTACACCTTC. It translates to CASSMEAGFSYGYTF.